The rows below give T cell receptor beta chains drawn from one sample of a study of T cells in Graves' hyperthyroidism and ophthalmopathy. TCRdb analysed the multiplex PCR reads with MiXCR anew, one entry per CDR3 protein. The sample lists about 640,000 distinct CDR3 sequences, around 21% occurring once. Sequencing used blood. The receptors were sampled from a man aged 25 to 40 with Graves' ophthalmopathy. The CDR3 runs from the conserved cysteine through the conserved F or W. The order of the fields is clone size, D gene, V gene, J gene, CDR3 DNA, CDR3 protein. A D gene is named only where the DNA matches it firmly. Not every row has a clone size; where given, it reads once, few, many or a size class.

clone size: many; D gene: TRBD1; V gene: TRBV6-5; J gene: TRBJ1-2; CDR3 DNA: TGTGCCAGCAGTTACAACAGGGGAGGGATCAACTATGGCTACACCTTC; CDR3 protein: CASSYNRGGINYGYTF
clone size: few; D gene: NA; V gene: TRBV19; J gene: TRBJ1-1; CDR3 DNA: TGTGCCAGTAGTATGGGGGACCGGGTGCTATTTGCTGAAGCTTTCTTT; CDR3 protein: CASSMGDRVLFAEAFF
clone size: NA; D gene: TRBD2; V gene: TRBV4-1; J gene: TRBJ2-5; CDR3 DNA: TGCGCCAGCAGCCAAGATGGACTAGCGGTAGGCGAGACCCAGTACTTC; CDR3 protein: CASSQDGLAVGETQYF
clone size: NA; D gene: NA; V gene: TRBV10-3; J gene: TRBJ2-1; CDR3 DNA: TGTGCCATCAGTGAGTCAGGGGGGCGCAGTGTCTACAATGAGCAGTTCTTC; CDR3 protein: CAISESGGRSVYNEQFF
clone size: NA; D gene: TRBD2; V gene: TRBV28; J gene: TRBJ2-4; CDR3 DNA: TGTGCCAGCCGGGGGGAAAGTGGGGGAAACATTCAGTACTTC; CDR3 protein: CASRGESGGNIQYF
clone size: few; D gene: NA; V gene: TRBV19; J gene: TRBJ1-5; CDR3 DNA: TGTGCCAGTAGTATCTGGGGGATTGGTCAGCCCCAGCATTTT; CDR3 protein: CASSIWGIGQPQHF
clone size: NA; D gene: NA; V gene: TRBV14; J gene: TRBJ2-4; CDR3 DNA: TGTGCCAGCAGCCATTTTGGGGGAGGAGAGGCCAAAAACATTCAGTACTTC; CDR3 protein: CASSHFGGGEAKNIQYF
clone size: many; D gene: TRBD1; V gene: TRBV25-1; J gene: TRBJ1-2; CDR3 DNA: TGTGCCAGCAGTGGGCCGGGACAGGGATTAGGTGGCTACACCTTC; CDR3 protein: CASSGPGQGLGGYTF
clone size: many; D gene: NA; V gene: TRBV6-1; J gene: TRBJ1-1; CDR3 DNA: TGTGCCAGCAGTGATCGAATGGCCTCTGAAGCTTTCTTT; CDR3 protein: CASSDRMASEAFF
clone size: many; D gene: NA; V gene: TRBV18; J gene: TRBJ2-1; CDR3 DNA: TGTGCCAGCTCACCAGGGCGGTGGATGGATGAGCAGTTCTTC; CDR3 protein: CASSPGRWMDEQFF
clone size: once; D gene: NA; V gene: TRBV14; J gene: TRBJ2-1; CDR3 DNA: TGTGCCAGCAGCCAACCTCAGGACTGGGGTGAGCAGTTCTTC; CDR3 protein: CASSQPQDWGEQFF
clone size: few; D gene: NA; V gene: TRBV28; J gene: TRBJ2-5; CDR3 DNA: TGTGCCAGCAGTTTTCCCCCGGGAGCTCAAGAGACCCAGTACTTC; CDR3 protein: CASSFPPGAQETQYF
clone size: few; D gene: TRBD2; V gene: TRBV7-9; J gene: TRBJ2-7; CDR3 DNA: TGTGCCAGCAGCTGGGGAGGGGCCCACGAGCAGTACTTC; CDR3 protein: CASSWGGAHEQYF